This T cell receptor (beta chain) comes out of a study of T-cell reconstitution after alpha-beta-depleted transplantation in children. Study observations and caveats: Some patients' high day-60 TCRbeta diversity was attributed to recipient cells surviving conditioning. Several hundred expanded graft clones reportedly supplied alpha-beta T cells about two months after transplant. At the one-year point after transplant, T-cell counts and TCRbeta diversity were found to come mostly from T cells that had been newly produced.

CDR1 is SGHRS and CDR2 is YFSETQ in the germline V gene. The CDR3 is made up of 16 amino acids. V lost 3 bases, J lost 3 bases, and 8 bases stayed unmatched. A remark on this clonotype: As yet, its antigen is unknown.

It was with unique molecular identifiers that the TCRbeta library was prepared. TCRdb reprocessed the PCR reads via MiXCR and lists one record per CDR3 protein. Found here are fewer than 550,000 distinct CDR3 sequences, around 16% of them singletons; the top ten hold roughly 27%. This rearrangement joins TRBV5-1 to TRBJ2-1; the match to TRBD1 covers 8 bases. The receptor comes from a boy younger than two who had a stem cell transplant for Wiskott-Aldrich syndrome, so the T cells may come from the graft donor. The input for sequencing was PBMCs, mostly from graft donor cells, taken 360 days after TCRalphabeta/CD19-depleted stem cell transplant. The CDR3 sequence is CASSSRTGTGYNEQFF. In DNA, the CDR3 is TGCGCCAGCAGCTCCAGGACAGGGACGGGCTACAATGAGCAGTTCTTC.